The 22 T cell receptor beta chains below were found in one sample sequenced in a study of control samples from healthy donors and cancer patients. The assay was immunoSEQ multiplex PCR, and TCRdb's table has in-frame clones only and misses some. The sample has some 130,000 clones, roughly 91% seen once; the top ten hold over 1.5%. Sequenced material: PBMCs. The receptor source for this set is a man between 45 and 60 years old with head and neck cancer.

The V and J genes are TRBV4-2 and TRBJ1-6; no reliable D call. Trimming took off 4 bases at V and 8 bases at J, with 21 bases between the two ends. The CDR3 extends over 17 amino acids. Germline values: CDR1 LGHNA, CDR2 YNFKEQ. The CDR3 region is CASSLTGSRGGYSPLHF. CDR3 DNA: TGTGCCAGCAGCCTCACCGGGTCCCGAGGAGGGTATTCACCCCTCCACTTT.

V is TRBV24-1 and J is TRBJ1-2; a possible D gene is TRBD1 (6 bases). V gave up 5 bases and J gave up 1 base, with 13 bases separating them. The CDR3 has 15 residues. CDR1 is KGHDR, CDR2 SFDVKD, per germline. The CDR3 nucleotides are TGTGCCACCAGTGGGTCAGGGGCGGGTAACTATGGCTACACCTTC. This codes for CATSGSGAGNYGYTF.

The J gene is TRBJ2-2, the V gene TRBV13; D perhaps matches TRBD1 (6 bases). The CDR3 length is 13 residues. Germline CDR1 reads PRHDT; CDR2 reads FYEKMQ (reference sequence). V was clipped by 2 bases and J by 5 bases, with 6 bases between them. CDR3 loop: CASSLRGTGELFF. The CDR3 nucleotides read TGTGCCAGCAGCTTAAGGGGGACCGGGGAGCTGTTTTTT. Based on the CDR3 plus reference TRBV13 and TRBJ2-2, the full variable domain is AAGVIQSPRHLIKEKRETATLKCYPIPRHDTVYWYQQGPGQDPQFLISFYEKMQSDKGSIPDRFSAQQFSDYHSELNMSSLELGDSALYFCASSLRGTGELFFGEGSRLTVL.

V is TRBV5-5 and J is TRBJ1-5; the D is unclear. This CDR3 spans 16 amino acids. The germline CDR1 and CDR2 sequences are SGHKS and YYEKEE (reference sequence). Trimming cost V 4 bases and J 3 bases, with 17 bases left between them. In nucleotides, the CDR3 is TGTGCCAGCAGCGGGGTAGGCGGCTCTACCAATCAGCCCCAGCATTTT. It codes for CASSGVGGSTNQPQHF.

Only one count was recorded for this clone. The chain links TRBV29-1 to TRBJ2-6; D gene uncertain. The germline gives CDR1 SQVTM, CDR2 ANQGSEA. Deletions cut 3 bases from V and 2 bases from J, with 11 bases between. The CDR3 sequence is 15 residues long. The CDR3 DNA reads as TGCAGCGTTGATTTGCTTGACCCTGGGGCCAACGTCCTGACTTTC. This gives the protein CSVDLLDPGANVLTF.

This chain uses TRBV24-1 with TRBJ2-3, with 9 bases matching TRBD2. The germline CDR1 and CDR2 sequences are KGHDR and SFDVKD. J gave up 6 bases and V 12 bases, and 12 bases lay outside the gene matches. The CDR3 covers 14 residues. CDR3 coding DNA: TGTGCCTCTGGAGCGGGGGGTGCAGCGGATACGCAGTATTTT. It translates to CASGAGGAADTQYF.

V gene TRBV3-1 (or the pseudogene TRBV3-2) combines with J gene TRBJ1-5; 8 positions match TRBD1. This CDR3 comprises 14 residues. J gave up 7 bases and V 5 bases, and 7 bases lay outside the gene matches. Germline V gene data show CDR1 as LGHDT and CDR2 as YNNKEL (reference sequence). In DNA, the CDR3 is TGTGCCAGCAGCTTCGACAGGGGTGACCAGCCCCAGCATTTT. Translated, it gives CASSFDRGDQPQHF.

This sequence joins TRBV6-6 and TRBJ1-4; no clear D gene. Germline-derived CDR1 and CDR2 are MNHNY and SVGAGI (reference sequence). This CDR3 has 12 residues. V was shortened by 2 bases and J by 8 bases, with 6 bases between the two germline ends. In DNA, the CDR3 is TGTGCCAGCAGTTACGACCGGGAAAAACTGTTTTTT. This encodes CASSYDREKLFF.

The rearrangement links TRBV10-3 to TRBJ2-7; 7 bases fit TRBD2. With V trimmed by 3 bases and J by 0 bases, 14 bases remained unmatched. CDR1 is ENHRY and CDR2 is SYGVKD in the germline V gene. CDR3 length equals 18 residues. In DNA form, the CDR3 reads TGTGCCATCAGTGATGATAGGACTAGAGGGGTGAGCTCCTACGAGCAGTACTTC. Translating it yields CAISDDRTRGVSSYEQYF.

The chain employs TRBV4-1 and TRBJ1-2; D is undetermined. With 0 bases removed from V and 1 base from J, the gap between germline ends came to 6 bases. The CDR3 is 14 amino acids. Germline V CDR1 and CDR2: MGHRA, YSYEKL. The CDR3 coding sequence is TGCGCCAGCAGCCAAGATCTAGTTAACTATGGCTACACCTTC. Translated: CASSQDLVNYGYTF.

CDR3 DNA: TGTGCCAGCGAAGGCAGGGGGGTTCATAATTCACCCCTCCACTTT. Protein sequence: CASEGRGVHNSPLHF. V is TRBV6-5 and J is TRBJ1-6; 7 positions match TRBD1. V shed 8 bases and J 5 bases; nucleotides not matched to a gene: 9. In germline, CDR1 is MNHEY, CDR2 SVGAGI. The CDR3 is 15 residues long.

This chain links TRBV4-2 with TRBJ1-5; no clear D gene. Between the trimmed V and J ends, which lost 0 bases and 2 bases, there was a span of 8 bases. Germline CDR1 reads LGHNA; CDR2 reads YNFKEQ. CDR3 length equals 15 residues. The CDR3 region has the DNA TGTGCCAGCAGCCAAGAAACGGCGGGCAATCAGCCCCAGCATTTT. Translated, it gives CASSQETAGNQPQHF.

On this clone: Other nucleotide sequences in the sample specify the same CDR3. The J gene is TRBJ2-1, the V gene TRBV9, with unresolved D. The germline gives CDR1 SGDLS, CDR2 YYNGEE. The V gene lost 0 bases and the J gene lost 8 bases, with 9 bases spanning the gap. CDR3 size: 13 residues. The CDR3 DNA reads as TGTGCCAGCAGCGTAGAAGGTCGGCATGAGCAGTTCTTC. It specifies CASSVEGRHEQFF.

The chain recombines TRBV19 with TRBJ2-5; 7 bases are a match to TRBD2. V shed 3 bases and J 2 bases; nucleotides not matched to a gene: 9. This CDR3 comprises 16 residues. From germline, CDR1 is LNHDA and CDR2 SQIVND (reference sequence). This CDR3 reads CASSMPTGTKQETQYF. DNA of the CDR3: TGTGCCAGTAGTATGCCCACCGGGACTAAACAAGAGACCCAGTACTTC.

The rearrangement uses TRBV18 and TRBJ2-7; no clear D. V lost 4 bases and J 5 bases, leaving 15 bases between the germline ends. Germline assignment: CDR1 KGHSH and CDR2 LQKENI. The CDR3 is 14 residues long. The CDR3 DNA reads TGTGCCAGCTCACTGGAGCCAGACTCGAACGAGCAGTACTTC. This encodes CASSLEPDSNEQYF.

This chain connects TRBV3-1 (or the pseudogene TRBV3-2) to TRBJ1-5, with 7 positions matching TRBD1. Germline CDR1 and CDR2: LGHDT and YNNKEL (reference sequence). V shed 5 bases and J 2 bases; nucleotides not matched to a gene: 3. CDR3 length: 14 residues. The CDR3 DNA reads TGTGCCAGCAGCACGGGACAGCGCAATCAGCCCCAGCATTTT. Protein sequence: CASSTGQRNQPQHF.

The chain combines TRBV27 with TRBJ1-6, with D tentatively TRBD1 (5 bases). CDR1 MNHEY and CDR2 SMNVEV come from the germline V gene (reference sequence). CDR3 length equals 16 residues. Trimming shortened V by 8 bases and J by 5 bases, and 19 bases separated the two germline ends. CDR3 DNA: TGTGCCAGCCGAGATGCAGGGAGTGGCAATAATTCACCCCTCCACTTT. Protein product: CASRDAGSGNNSPLHF.

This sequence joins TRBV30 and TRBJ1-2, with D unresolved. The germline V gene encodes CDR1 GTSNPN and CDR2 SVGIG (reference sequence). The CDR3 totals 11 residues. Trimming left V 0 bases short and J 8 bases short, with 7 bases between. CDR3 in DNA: TGTGCCTGGAGTGTACTTGTCGGCTACACCTTC. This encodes CAWSVLVGYTF.

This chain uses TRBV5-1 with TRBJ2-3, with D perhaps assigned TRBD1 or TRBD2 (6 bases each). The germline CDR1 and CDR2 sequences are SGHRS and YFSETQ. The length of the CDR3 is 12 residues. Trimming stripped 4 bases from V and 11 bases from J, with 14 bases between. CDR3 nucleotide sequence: TGCGCCAGCAGCGCGGGTGGGGGGCTGCAGTATTTT. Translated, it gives CASSAGGGLQYF.

CDR3 DNA sequence: TGTGCCAGCAGCCGCGTGGCGGGGACCTTAGTTAATGAGCAGTTCTTC. Translated, it gives CASSRVAGTLVNEQFF. This chain uses TRBV7-2 with TRBJ2-1; D perhaps matches TRBD2 (6 bases). V lost 5 bases to trimming and J lost 7 bases, with 21 bases between them. The CDR3 is 16 amino acids. Germline-derived CDR1 and CDR2 are SGHTA and FQGNSA.

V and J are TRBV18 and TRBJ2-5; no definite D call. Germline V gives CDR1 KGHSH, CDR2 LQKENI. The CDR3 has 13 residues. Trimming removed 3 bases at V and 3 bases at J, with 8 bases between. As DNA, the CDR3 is TGTGCCAGCTCACCCTGGAACGAAGAGACCCAGTACTTC. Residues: CASSPWNEETQYF.

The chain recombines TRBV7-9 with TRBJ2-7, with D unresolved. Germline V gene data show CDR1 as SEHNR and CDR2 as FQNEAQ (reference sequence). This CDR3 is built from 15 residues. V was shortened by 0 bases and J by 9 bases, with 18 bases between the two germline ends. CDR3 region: CASSLARTDRIAQYF. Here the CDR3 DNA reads TGTGCCAGCAGCTTAGCTCGGACCGACCGCATCGCGCAGTACTTC.